These T cell receptor beta chains were read from a single sample in a study of blood T cells in healthy people across ages. TCRdb passed the 5' RACE reads through MiXCR, listing each CDR3 protein once. Of hundreds of thousands of distinct CDR3 sequences in the sample, about 43% were seen once. Material for sequencing was blood. The receptors were sampled from a man aged 80 or over in good health. Both conserved end residues are part of each CDR3. The order of the fields is J gene, CDR3 length, V gene, CDR3 protein.

j_call: TRBJ2-3; cdr3_length: 17; v_call: TRBV5-6; cdr3_aa: CASSLGVVGRFKDTQYF
j_call: TRBJ2-1; cdr3_length: 15; v_call: TRBV7-8; cdr3_aa: CASSFTSGEYNEQFF
j_call: TRBJ2-5; cdr3_length: 17; v_call: TRBV14; cdr3_aa: CASSQVASRLLLETQYF
j_call: TRBJ2-7; cdr3_length: 15; v_call: TRBV12-5; cdr3_aa: CASGSGLGSYNEQYF
j_call: TRBJ2-7; cdr3_length: 10; v_call: TRBV29-1; cdr3_aa: CSVGQDQQYF
j_call: NA; cdr3_length: 17; v_call: TRBV4-3; cdr3_aa: CASSQIAGTGAYNEQYF
j_call: TRBJ2-2; cdr3_length: 16; v_call: TRBV29-1; cdr3_aa: CSAKRTSGGLGGELFF
j_call: TRBJ2-7; cdr3_length: 12; v_call: TRBV21-1; cdr3_aa: CAINREGYEQYF
j_call: NA; cdr3_length: 18; v_call: TRBV9; cdr3_aa: CASSVGRSGGDPLPEQYF
j_call: TRBJ2-5; cdr3_length: 16; v_call: TRBV7-2; cdr3_aa: CASSFVSGRVTSEQYF
j_call: TRBJ1-1; cdr3_length: 13; v_call: TRBV29-1; cdr3_aa: CSVVTGTVTEAFF
j_call: TRBJ2-1; cdr3_length: 15; v_call: TRBV4-1; cdr3_aa: CASSQEGNSYNEQFF
j_call: TRBJ2-1; cdr3_length: 13; v_call: TRBV7-9; cdr3_aa: CASSLDGAGQQFF
j_call: TRBJ1-2; cdr3_length: 12; v_call: TRBV29-1; cdr3_aa: CSVDTGSYGYTF
j_call: TRBJ2-2; cdr3_length: 15; v_call: TRBV12-3/TRBV12-4; cdr3_aa: CASAPSGSNTGELFF
j_call: TRBJ2-7; cdr3_length: 15; v_call: TRBV5-1; cdr3_aa: CASSGGTSGVYEQYF
j_call: TRBJ1-2; cdr3_length: 14; v_call: TRBV9; cdr3_aa: CASSVAQGLGGYTF
j_call: TRBJ2-2; cdr3_length: 16; v_call: TRBV20-1; cdr3_aa: CSARGVWGGETGELFF
j_call: TRBJ2-1; cdr3_length: 16; v_call: TRBV12-5; cdr3_aa: CASGLLAGVGYNEQFF
j_call: TRBJ2-7; cdr3_length: 13; v_call: TRBV20-1; cdr3_aa: CSATTGTTYEQYF
j_call: TRBJ1-5; cdr3_length: 13; v_call: TRBV6-5; cdr3_aa: CASSASFGQPQHF
j_call: NA; cdr3_length: 21; v_call: TRBV21-1; cdr3_aa: CVSSKEGADRDWAAASYEQYF
j_call: TRBJ2-3; cdr3_length: 14; v_call: TRBV19; cdr3_aa: CASSSLTSTDTQYF
j_call: TRBJ2-1; cdr3_length: 16; v_call: TRBV6-2/TRBV6-3; cdr3_aa: CASSYPSASSYNEQFF